A single sample gave rise to the 3 T cell receptor beta chains below, sequenced in a study of T cells expressing NK-cell markers. TCRdb re-called the 5' RACE reads and shows each CDR3 protein once, DNA omitted. The sample totals 300,000 to 500,000 distinct CDR3 sequences. The sequencing input was blood T cells: a sorted CD56 or NKG2C T cell subset, CD4+ or CD8+ T cells, or bulk PBMC T cells (not recorded which). The receptors stem from a woman aged 50 to 65 in good health.

This chain joins TRBV6-1 and TRBJ2-7; TCRdb designates TRBD1, a call that cannot be tested without DNA. The CDR3 is 12 residues long. The germline CDR1 and CDR2 sequences are MNHNS and SASEGT. Here the CDR3 reads CASNSGAYEQYF.

The CDR3 spells CASSPSHRTEAFF. The chain carries TRBV5-1 and TRBJ1-1. Germline CDR1 SGHRS, CDR2 YFSETQ. The CDR3 contains 13 residues.

The chain joins TRBV7-9 to TRBJ2-7; TCRdb lists TRBD2, though no DNA is available to test this call. The CDR3 has 16 amino acids. Germline V gives CDR1 SEHNR, CDR2 FQNEAQ (reference sequence). The CDR3 loop reads CASSLAPSGRAAEQYF.